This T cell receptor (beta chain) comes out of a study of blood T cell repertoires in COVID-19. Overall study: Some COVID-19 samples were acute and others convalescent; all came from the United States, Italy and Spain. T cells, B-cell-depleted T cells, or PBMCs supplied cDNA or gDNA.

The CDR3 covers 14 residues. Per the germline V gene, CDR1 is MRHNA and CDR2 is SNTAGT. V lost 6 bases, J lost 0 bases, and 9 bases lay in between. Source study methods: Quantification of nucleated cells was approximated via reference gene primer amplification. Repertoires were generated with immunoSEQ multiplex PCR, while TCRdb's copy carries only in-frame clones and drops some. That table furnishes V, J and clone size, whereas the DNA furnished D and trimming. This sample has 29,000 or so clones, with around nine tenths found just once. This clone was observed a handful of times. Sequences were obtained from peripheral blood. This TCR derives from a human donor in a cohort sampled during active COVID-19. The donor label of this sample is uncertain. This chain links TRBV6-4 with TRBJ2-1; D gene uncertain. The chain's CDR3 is CASRPLSSYNEQFF. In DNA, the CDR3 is TGTGCCAGCAGACCCTTGAGCTCCTACAATGAGCAGTTCTTC.